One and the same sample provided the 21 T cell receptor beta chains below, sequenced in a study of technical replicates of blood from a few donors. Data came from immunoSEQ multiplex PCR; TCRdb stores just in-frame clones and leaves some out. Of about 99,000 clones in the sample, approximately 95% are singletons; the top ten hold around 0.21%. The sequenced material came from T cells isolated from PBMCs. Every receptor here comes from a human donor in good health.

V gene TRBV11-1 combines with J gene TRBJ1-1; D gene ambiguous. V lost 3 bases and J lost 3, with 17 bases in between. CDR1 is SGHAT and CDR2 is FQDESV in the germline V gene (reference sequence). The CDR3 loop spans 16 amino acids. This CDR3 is CASSFFILGVDTEAFF. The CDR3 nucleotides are TGTGCCAGCAGCTTCTTTATATTGGGAGTGGACACTGAAGCTTTCTTT.

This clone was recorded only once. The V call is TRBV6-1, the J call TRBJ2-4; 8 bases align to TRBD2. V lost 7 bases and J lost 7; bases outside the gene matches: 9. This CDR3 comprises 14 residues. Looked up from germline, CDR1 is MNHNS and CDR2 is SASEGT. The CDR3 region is CASNIDRGGNIQYF. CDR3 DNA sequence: TGTGCCAGCAACATTGATCGGGGGGGCAACATTCAGTACTTC.

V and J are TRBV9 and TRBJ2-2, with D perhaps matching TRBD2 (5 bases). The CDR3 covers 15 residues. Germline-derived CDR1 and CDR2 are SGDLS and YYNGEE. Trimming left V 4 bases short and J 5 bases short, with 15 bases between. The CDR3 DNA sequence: TGTGCCAGCAGCCCCCCGGCTAGCCAAACCGGGGAGCTGTTTTTT. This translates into CASSPPASQTGELFF.

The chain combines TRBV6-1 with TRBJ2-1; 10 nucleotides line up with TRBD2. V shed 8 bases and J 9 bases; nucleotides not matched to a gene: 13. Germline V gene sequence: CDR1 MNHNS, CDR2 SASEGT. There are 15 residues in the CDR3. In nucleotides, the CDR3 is TGTGCCAGCTTAACGAGCGGGAGGGCCTCAGGTGAGCAGTTCTTC. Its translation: CASLTSGRASGEQFF.

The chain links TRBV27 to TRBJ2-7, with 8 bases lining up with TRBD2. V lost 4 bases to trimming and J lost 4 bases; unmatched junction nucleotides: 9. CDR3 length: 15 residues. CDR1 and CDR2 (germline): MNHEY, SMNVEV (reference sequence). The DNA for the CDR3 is TGTGCCAGCAGTTCCCCGGGAGCGGGAGAATACGAGCAGTACTTC. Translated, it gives CASSSPGAGEYEQYF.

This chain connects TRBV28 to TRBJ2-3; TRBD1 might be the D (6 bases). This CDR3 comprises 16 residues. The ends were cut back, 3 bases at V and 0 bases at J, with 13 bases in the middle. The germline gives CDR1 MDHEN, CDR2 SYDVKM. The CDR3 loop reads CASSLIQGHSTDTQYF. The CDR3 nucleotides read TGTGCCAGCAGTTTGATACAGGGACATAGCACAGATACGCAGTATTTT.

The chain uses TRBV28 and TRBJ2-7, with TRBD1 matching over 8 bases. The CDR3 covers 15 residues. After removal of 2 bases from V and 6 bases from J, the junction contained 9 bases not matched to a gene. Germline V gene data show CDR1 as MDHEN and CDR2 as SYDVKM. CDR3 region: CASSLDRGYTGEQYF. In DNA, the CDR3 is TGTGCCAGCAGTTTAGACAGGGGCTATACGGGCGAGCAGTACTTC.

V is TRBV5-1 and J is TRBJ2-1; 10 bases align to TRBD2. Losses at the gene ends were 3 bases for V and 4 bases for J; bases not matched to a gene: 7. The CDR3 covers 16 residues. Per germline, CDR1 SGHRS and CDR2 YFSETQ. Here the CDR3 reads CASSSPGLATYNEQFF. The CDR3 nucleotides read TGCGCCAGCAGCTCTCCGGGACTAGCGACTTACAATGAGCAGTTCTTC.

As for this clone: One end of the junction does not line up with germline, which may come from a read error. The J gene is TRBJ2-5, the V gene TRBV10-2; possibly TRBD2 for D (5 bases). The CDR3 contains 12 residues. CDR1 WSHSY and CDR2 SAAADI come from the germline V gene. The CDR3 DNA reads TGCGCCAGCACTGAGCGGTGGGAGACCCAGTACTTC. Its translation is CASTERWETQYF.

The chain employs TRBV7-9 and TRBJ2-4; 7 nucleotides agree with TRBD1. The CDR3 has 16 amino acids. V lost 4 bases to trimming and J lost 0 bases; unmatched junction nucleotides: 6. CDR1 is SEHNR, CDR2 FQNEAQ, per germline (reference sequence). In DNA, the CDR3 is TGTGCCAGCAGCTCATGGACAGGAAGAGCCAAAAACATTCAGTACTTC. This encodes CASSSWTGRAKNIQYF.

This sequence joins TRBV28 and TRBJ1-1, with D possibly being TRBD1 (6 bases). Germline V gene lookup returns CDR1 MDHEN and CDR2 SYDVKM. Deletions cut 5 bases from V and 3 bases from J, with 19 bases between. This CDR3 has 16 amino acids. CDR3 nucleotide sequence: TGTGCCAGCAGTAACTACCTCAGGGGCCTTGACACTGAAGCTTTCTTT. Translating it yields CASSNYLRGLDTEAFF.

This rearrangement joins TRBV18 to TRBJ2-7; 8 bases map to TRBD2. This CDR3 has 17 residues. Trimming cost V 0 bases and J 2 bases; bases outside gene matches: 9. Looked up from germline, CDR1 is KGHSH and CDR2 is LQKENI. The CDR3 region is CASSPPRSGGPTYEQYF. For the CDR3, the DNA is TGTGCCAGCTCACCACCGCGTTCGGGGGGGCCCACCTACGAGCAGTACTTC.

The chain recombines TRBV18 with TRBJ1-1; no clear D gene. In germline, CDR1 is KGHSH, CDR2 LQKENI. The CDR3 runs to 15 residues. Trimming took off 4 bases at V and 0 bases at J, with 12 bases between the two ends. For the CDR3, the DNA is TGTGCCAGCTCACGAGACATAAAGTTGAACACTGAAGCTTTCTTT. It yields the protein CASSRDIKLNTEAFF.

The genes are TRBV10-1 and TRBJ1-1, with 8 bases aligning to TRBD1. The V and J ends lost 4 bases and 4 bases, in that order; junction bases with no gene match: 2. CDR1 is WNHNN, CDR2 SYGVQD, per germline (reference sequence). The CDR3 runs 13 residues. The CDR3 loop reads CASSAGQGTEAFF. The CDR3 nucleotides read TGCGCCAGCAGTGCCGGACAGGGCACTGAAGCTTTCTTT.

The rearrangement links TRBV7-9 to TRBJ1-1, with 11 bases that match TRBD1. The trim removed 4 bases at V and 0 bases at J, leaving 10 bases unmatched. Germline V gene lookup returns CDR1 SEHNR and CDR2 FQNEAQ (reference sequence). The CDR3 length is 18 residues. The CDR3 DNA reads TGTGCCAGCAGCTACATAAGGGGGGACAGGGGGTTGAACACTGAAGCTTTCTTT. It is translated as CASSYIRGDRGLNTEAFF.

The CDR3 DNA sequence: TGTGCCAGCAGCGCCGGGGCCGGGGAGCTGTTTTTT. Translation gives CASSAGAGELFF. V is TRBV7-3 and J is TRBJ2-2; D may be TRBD2 (5 bases). This CDR3 has 12 amino acids. Germline-derived CDR1 and CDR2 are SGHTA and FQGTGA. V lost 5 bases, J lost 6 bases, and 7 bases lay in between.

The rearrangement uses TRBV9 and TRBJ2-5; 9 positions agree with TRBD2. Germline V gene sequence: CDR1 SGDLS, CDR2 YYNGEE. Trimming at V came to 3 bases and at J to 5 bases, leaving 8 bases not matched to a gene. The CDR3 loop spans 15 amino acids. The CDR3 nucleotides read TGTGCCAGCAGCGACGCGGGGGGGCCGGGGGAGACCCAGTACTTC. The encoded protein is CASSDAGGPGETQYF.

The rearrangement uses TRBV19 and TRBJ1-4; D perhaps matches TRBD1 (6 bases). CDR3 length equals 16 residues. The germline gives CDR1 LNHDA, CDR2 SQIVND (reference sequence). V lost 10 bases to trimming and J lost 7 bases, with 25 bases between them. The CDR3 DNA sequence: TGTGCCACCAATGGGGAAAATCAGGGAGGGGGTGAAAAACTGTTTTTT. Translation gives CATNGENQGGGEKLFF.

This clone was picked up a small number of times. CDR3 sequence (DNA): TGTGCCAGCAGCTTGGTGCGGGGAACGAATCAGCCCCAGCATTTT. Translation: CASSLVRGTNQPQHF. The genes are TRBV5-5 and TRBJ1-5; D call uncertain. Trimming removed 0 bases at V and 4 bases at J, with 11 bases between. The germline gives CDR1 SGHKS, CDR2 YYEKEE (reference sequence). The CDR3 is 15 amino acids. The whole variable domain, remainder taken from reference TRBV5-5 and TRBJ1-5, is DAGVTQSPTHLIKTRGQQVTLRCSPISGHKSVSWYQQVLGQGPQFIFQYYEKEERGRGNFPDRFSARQFPNYSSELNVNALLLGDSALYLCASSLVRGTNQPQHFGDGTRLSIL.

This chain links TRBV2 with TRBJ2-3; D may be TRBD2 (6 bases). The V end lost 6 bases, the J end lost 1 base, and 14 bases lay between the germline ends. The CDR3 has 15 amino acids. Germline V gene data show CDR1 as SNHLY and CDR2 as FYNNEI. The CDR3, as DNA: TGTGCCAGCAGGGCTTCTAGCGCCGGCACAGATACGCAGTATTTT. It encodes CASRASSAGTDTQYF.

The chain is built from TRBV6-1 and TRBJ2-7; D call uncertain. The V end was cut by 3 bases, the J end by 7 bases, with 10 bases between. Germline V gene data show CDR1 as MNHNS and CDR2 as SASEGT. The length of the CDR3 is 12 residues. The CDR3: CASSDVAREQYF. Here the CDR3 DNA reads TGTGCCAGCAGTGATGTTGCGCGTGAGCAGTACTTC.